These T cell receptor beta chains were read from a single sample in a study of T cell changes during pregnancy in multiple sclerosis. Data came from immunoSEQ multiplex PCR; TCRdb stores just in-frame clones and leaves some out. Here the sample spans some 70,000 clones, 80% to 95% being singletons. The specimen was peripheral blood, collected after pregnancy. Receptors were obtained from a female donor in good health, enrolled as a control in a pregnancy study. CDR3s leave out the opening cysteine and the closing phenylalanine or tryptophan. Each record gives: V gene, CDR3 length, CDR3 protein.

TRBV28 | 12 | ASSVGQEQETQY
TRBV7-9 | 16 | ASSKDRGPISGANVLT
TRBV5-1 | 13 | ASSYLPPGENGYT
TRBV5-6 | 13 | ASSLVSAGVSQQF
TRBV4-3 | 16 | ASSPNPSSGDGANVLT
TRBV4-1 | 15 | ASSRGGLVYSGNTIY
TRBV28 | 11 | ASSFSYRGTIY
TRBV5-1 | 14 | ASSPPVTGGTDTQY
TRBV28 | 13 | ASSPGLAGALEQY
TRBV28 | 17 | ASSSLGLAGGPRTGELF
TRBV13 | 12 | ASSSGQGTGELF
TRBV5-4 | 14 | ASSPSTSGRAHEQY
TRBV11-2 | 13 | ASSPGLAGVNEQF
TRBV30 | 12 | AWQGLAGTYEQY
TRBV6-4 | 13 | ASSDSISGGNEQF
TRBV9 | 13 | ASSGAPDRGNTQY
TRBV6-5 | 13 | ASSFWTGGNTEAF
TRBV11-2 | 11 | ASSLDIRNEQF
TRBV6-1 | 12 | ASSDQDRVNIQY
TRBV19 | 15 | ASSTLAGALNTGELF